These T cell receptor beta chains were read from a single sample in a study of control samples from healthy donors and cancer patients. Using immunoSEQ multiplex PCR, the repertoire was profiled, and TCRdb retains in-frame clones only, with some absent. The sample carries approximately 86,000 clones, roughly 86% recorded once. Sequenced: blood. The receptors were sampled from a man between 25 and 39 years old in good health. Both conserved end residues are part of each CDR3. The D gene is left open where the match is weak. Clone size is given for some rows only: seen once, a few or many times, or a class if the clone is expanded.

v_gene: TRBV5-1; d_gene: TRBD1; j_gene: TRBJ1-2; abundance: .; CDR3nt: TGCGCCAGCCGAAAACTCCCTGGGACAGGGGGCGAGGAGTATGGCTACACCTTC; CDR3aa: CASRKLPGTGGEEYGYTF
v_gene: TRBV19; d_gene: TRBD2; j_gene: TRBJ2-5; abundance: .; CDR3nt: TGTGCCAGTAGTGGGGGACTAGCGGGAGAGACCCAGTACTTC; CDR3aa: CASSGGLAGETQYF
v_gene: TRBV20-1; d_gene: TRBD1; j_gene: TRBJ2-5; abundance: .; CDR3nt: TGCAGTGCTAGTCCCGGGGACAGGGGGCAAGAGACCCAGTACTTC; CDR3aa: CSASPGDRGQETQYF
v_gene: TRBV6-5; d_gene: .; j_gene: TRBJ2-1; abundance: .; CDR3nt: TGTGCCAGCAGTTACTCGAGGCACCTGTACAATGAGCAGTTCTTC; CDR3aa: CASSYSRHLYNEQFF
v_gene: TRBV6-5; d_gene: .; j_gene: TRBJ1-4; abundance: .; CDR3nt: TGTGCCAGCAAGGTCTCGTGGGGTAATGAAAAACTGTTTTTT; CDR3aa: CASKVSWGNEKLFF
v_gene: TRBV2; d_gene: TRBD2; j_gene: TRBJ2-3; abundance: .; CDR3nt: TGTGCCAGCAGTGGGAATAGAAATCTAGCGGGGGTTCCAGATACGCAGTATTTT; CDR3aa: CASSGNRNLAGVPDTQYF
v_gene: TRBV29-1; d_gene: TRBD2; j_gene: TRBJ2-3; abundance: .; CDR3nt: TGCAGCGTTGGTTCTGCGGGGGGCCGCACGGATACGCAGTATTTT; CDR3aa: CSVGSAGGRTDTQYF
v_gene: TRBV6-5; d_gene: .; j_gene: TRBJ2-4; abundance: .; CDR3nt: TGTGCCAGCAGTTCCAAGGCTGTAGCCAAAAACATTCAGTACTTC; CDR3aa: CASSSKAVAKNIQYF
v_gene: TRBV7-2; d_gene: .; j_gene: TRBJ2-7; abundance: .; CDR3nt: TGTGCCAGCAGCCGTGAGCCGGGGGAGCAGTACTTC; CDR3aa: CASSREPGEQYF
v_gene: TRBV30; d_gene: .; j_gene: TRBJ2-7; abundance: .; CDR3nt: TGTGCCTGGAGCGAGGGCTCCTACGAGCAGTACTTC; CDR3aa: CAWSEGSYEQYF
v_gene: TRBV27; d_gene: .; j_gene: TRBJ2-5; abundance: .; CDR3nt: TGTGCCAGCAGTTTAATTGGGGAAGTGGGGGCGGAGACCCAGTACTTC; CDR3aa: CASSLIGEVGAETQYF
v_gene: TRBV7-3; d_gene: .; j_gene: TRBJ1-2; abundance: .; CDR3nt: TGTGCCAGCAGTCACAGGGAGGGAGGTGGCTACACCTTC; CDR3aa: CASSHREGGGYTF
v_gene: TRBV2; d_gene: .; j_gene: TRBJ2-3; abundance: .; CDR3nt: TGTGCCACCCATCGCCCCCTCGAGGATGAGACAGATACGCAGTATTTT; CDR3aa: CATHRPLEDETDTQYF
v_gene: TRBV15; d_gene: TRBD1; j_gene: TRBJ1-2; abundance: .; CDR3nt: TGTGCCACCGGGGACAGGGGAAACTATGGCTACACCTTC; CDR3aa: CATGDRGNYGYTF
v_gene: TRBV7-2; d_gene: .; j_gene: TRBJ1-3; abundance: .; CDR3nt: TGTGCCAGCAGCCCTGACGGAAGAAACACCATATATTTT; CDR3aa: CASSPDGRNTIYF
v_gene: TRBV5-4; d_gene: TRBD1; j_gene: TRBJ2-1; abundance: .; CDR3nt: TGTGCCAGCAGCTTCGGAGGGACAGGCCGGAATGAGCAGTTCTTC; CDR3aa: CASSFGGTGRNEQFF
v_gene: TRBV27; d_gene: TRBD1; j_gene: TRBJ1-6; abundance: .; CDR3nt: TGTGCCAGCAGTCCGCGACAGGGGTCGACCTATAATTCACCCCTCCACTTT; CDR3aa: CASSPRQGSTYNSPLHF
v_gene: TRBV15; d_gene: .; j_gene: TRBJ1-3; abundance: .; CDR3nt: TGTGCCACCAGCACCAACAGATTTCTTGGAAACACCATATATTTT; CDR3aa: CATSTNRFLGNTIYF
v_gene: TRBV7-8; d_gene: .; j_gene: TRBJ1-3; abundance: .; CDR3nt: TGTGCCAGCAGCGAAGTGGAACCTGGAAACACCATATATTTT; CDR3aa: CASSEVEPGNTIYF
v_gene: TRBV29-1; d_gene: .; j_gene: TRBJ2-1; abundance: .; CDR3nt: TGCAGCGTTGCAGGCGGGAACAATGAGCAGTTCTTC; CDR3aa: CSVAGGNNEQFF
v_gene: TRBV29-1; d_gene: .; j_gene: TRBJ1-1; abundance: once; CDR3nt: TGCAGCGCCCTCGGACAGAGGGGGAACACTGAAGCTTTCTTT; CDR3aa: CSALGQRGNTEAFF
v_gene: TRBV24-1; d_gene: TRBD2; j_gene: TRBJ2-1; abundance: .; CDR3nt: TGTGCCACCAGTGATTTCGCTAGCGGGGGGGGCTCCTACAATGAGCAGTTCTTC; CDR3aa: CATSDFASGGGSYNEQFF
v_gene: TRBV19; d_gene: TRBD1; j_gene: TRBJ1-2; abundance: .; CDR3nt: TGTGCCAGTAGGCCGGGACAGGGAAACTATGGCTACACCTTC; CDR3aa: CASRPGQGNYGYTF
v_gene: TRBV30; d_gene: .; j_gene: TRBJ1-4; abundance: .; CDR3nt: TGTGCCTGGAGTGGTCCGGGACGGGTGTTTTTT; CDR3aa: CAWSGPGRVFF
v_gene: TRBV4-1; d_gene: .; j_gene: TRBJ1-3; abundance: .; CDR3nt: TGCGCCAGCAGCCAAGAGGGGCAGTACTCTGGAAACACCATATATTTT; CDR3aa: CASSQEGQYSGNTIYF
v_gene: TRBV15; d_gene: .; j_gene: TRBJ1-2; abundance: .; CDR3nt: TGTGCCACCACCCCGGGACGGGAGGGCTATGGCTACACCTTC; CDR3aa: CATTPGREGYGYTF
v_gene: TRBV4-1; d_gene: .; j_gene: TRBJ1-5; abundance: once; CDR3nt: TGCGCCAGCAGCCAAGATCGAGGGGTGAATCAGCCCCAGCATTTT; CDR3aa: CASSQDRGVNQPQHF
v_gene: TRBV27; d_gene: .; j_gene: TRBJ2-3; abundance: .; CDR3nt: TGTGCCAGCAGATTGAGGGATACAGGGTCCAGCACAGATACGCAGTATTTT; CDR3aa: CASRLRDTGSSTDTQYF
v_gene: TRBV5-4; d_gene: .; j_gene: TRBJ2-7; abundance: .; CDR3nt: TGTGCCAGCAGCACCTTAGGACGGAGGAGCTCCTACGAGCAGTACTTC; CDR3aa: CASSTLGRRSSYEQYF
v_gene: TRBV24-1; d_gene: .; j_gene: TRBJ2-3; abundance: .; CDR3nt: TGTGCCACCAGTGACCTAGAGGGCATCACAGATACGCAGTATTTT; CDR3aa: CATSDLEGITDTQYF
v_gene: TRBV4-1; d_gene: .; j_gene: TRBJ1-2; abundance: .; CDR3nt: TGCGCCAGCAGCCAAGACGGGGCCAGTTACTATGGCTACACCTTC; CDR3aa: CASSQDGASYYGYTF
v_gene: TRBV11-2; d_gene: TRBD2; j_gene: TRBJ2-5; abundance: once; CDR3nt: TGTGCCAGCAGCTTAGTCGGGGGGGATCAAGAGACCCAGTACTTC; CDR3aa: CASSLVGGDQETQYF
v_gene: TRBV19; d_gene: .; j_gene: TRBJ2-1; abundance: .; CDR3nt: TGTGCCAGTAGTATATCGGGGGCCAACGCCGAGCAGTTCTTC; CDR3aa: CASSISGANAEQFF
v_gene: TRBV2; d_gene: .; j_gene: TRBJ2-3; abundance: .; CDR3nt: TGTGCCAGCTATTTGAGCACAGATACGCAGTATTTT; CDR3aa: CASYLSTDTQYF
v_gene: TRBV7-6; d_gene: .; j_gene: TRBJ2-1; abundance: .; CDR3nt: TGTGCCAGCAGCTTGCCGGCAGGGACGGGGAATGAGCAGTTCTTC; CDR3aa: CASSLPAGTGNEQFF
v_gene: TRBV5-4; d_gene: .; j_gene: TRBJ2-7; abundance: .; CDR3nt: TGTGCCAGCAGCTTCGGACAGTCCTACGAGCAGTACTTC; CDR3aa: CASSFGQSYEQYF
v_gene: TRBV5-8; d_gene: .; j_gene: TRBJ1-5; abundance: .; CDR3nt: TGTGCCAGCAGCTTGCGATCCAGGGGAAGCAATCAGCCCCAGCATTTT; CDR3aa: CASSLRSRGSNQPQHF
v_gene: TRBV5-3; d_gene: .; j_gene: TRBJ1-2; abundance: .; CDR3nt: TGTGCCAGAAGCTTGGGTCCGGGGTTCTATGGCTACACCTTC; CDR3aa: CARSLGPGFYGYTF
v_gene: TRBV5-1; d_gene: TRBD1; j_gene: TRBJ1-2; abundance: .; CDR3nt: TGCGCCAGCAGCTTGGATGGGACAGGGAATGGCTACACCTTC; CDR3aa: CASSLDGTGNGYTF
v_gene: TRBV5-1; d_gene: TRBD1; j_gene: TRBJ1-2; abundance: .; CDR3nt: TGCGCCAGCACCGATGACAGGGGAGATGGCTACACCTTC; CDR3aa: CASTDDRGDGYTF
v_gene: TRBV5-1; d_gene: .; j_gene: TRBJ2-5; abundance: .; CDR3nt: TGCGCCAGCAGTCAATTAGGGGCGCAAGAGACCCAGTACTTC; CDR3aa: CASSQLGAQETQYF
v_gene: TRBV4-2; d_gene: TRBD1; j_gene: TRBJ1-5; abundance: few; CDR3nt: TGTGCCAGCAGCCAGGGACAGGGAATTTTTCAGCCCCAGCATTTT; CDR3aa: CASSQGQGIFQPQHF
v_gene: TRBV15; d_gene: .; j_gene: TRBJ1-3; abundance: .; CDR3nt: TGTGCCACCAGCAGAGATAGGACCGCCGGATCTGGGACCATATATTTT; CDR3aa: CATSRDRTAGSGTIYF
v_gene: TRBV19; d_gene: .; j_gene: TRBJ2-5; abundance: .; CDR3nt: TGTGCCAGTAGTATGATGGTTGGCCGATCTGAGACCCAGTACTTC; CDR3aa: CASSMMVGRSETQYF
v_gene: TRBV29-1; d_gene: .; j_gene: TRBJ2-7; abundance: .; CDR3nt: TGCAGCGTTGAAGGGGGACGGAAGGGGCCGGCCTACGAGCAGTACTTC; CDR3aa: CSVEGGRKGPAYEQYF
v_gene: TRBV6-6; d_gene: .; j_gene: TRBJ1-5; abundance: .; CDR3nt: TGTGCCAGCAGATTACGGGGGAGCAATCAGCCCCAGCATTTT; CDR3aa: CASRLRGSNQPQHF
v_gene: TRBV7-9; d_gene: .; j_gene: TRBJ1-1; abundance: .; CDR3nt: TGTGCCAGCAGCTACCCGGGGAACACTGAAGCTTTCTTT; CDR3aa: CASSYPGNTEAFF
v_gene: TRBV10-1; d_gene: TRBD2; j_gene: TRBJ2-3; abundance: once; CDR3nt: TGCGCCAGCACAGAAGCGGGGGGCCGGTGGGATACGCAGTATTTT; CDR3aa: CASTEAGGRWDTQYF